The 24 T cell receptor beta chains below all came from one sample that was sequenced in a study of shared clonotypes between healthy human individuals. Here immunoSEQ multiplex PCR was the method, and the copy in TCRdb shows in-frame clones only, minus some. The table records over a million clones, 70% to 80% of them present only once. Sequenced: memory CD4+ T cells from PBMCs. Subset reported: CD45RA-negative fraction. The origin of the receptors is a man aged 18 to 30 in good health. Some clones in this sample may be carry-over from other donors' samples.

This chain uses TRBV14 with TRBJ2-4; TRBD2 is a possible D gene (6 bases). V lost 4 bases to trimming and J lost 3 bases, with 10 bases between them. The CDR3 sequence is 14 residues long. Germline CDR1 and CDR2: SGHDN and FVKESK. The CDR3 DNA is TGTGCCAGCAGCCCTCTAGCGAACAAAAACATTCAGTACTTC. Translating gives CASSPLANKNIQYF.

Notes on this clone: In the same sample, other DNA sequences code for this CDR3. CDR3 DNA: TGTGCCAGCTCACCACCCGGACAGGGGGGAGAGACCCAGTACTTC. It translates to CASSPPGQGGETQYF. The chain has TRBV18 and TRBJ2-5; the match to TRBD1 covers 10 bases. V was pared by 0 bases and J by 4 bases, with 2 bases of the junction left unmatched. This CDR3 comprises 15 residues. CDR1 is KGHSH and CDR2 is LQKENI in the germline V gene.

The rearrangement links TRBV28 to TRBJ2-1; 14 positions agree with TRBD2. Trimming at V came to 5 bases and at J to 5 bases, leaving 8 bases not matched to a gene. The CDR3 spans 17 residues. Germline loops: CDR1 MDHEN, CDR2 SYDVKM. Here the CDR3 reads CASSPSTSGRVHNEQFF. For the CDR3, the DNA is TGTGCCAGCAGTCCATCGACTAGCGGGAGGGTTCACAATGAGCAGTTCTTC.

Notes on this clone: In the same sample, other DNA sequences code for this CDR3. This chain joins TRBV7-2 and TRBJ2-5; D may be TRBD2 (6 bases). V gave up 1 base and J gave up 5 bases, with 11 bases separating them. This CDR3 has 14 amino acids. Germline V gene sequence: CDR1 SGHTA, CDR2 FQGNSA. The DNA of the CDR3 is TGTGCCAGCAGCTTAGTGAGGGGAGGTGAGACCCAGTACTTC. It specifies CASSLVRGGETQYF.

This clone was detected only a few times. This CDR3 is also generated by other DNA sequences in the sample. The chain links TRBV7-6 to TRBJ1-1; the match to TRBD1 covers 7 bases. The junction had 6 bases not matched to a gene; V was cut back by 0 bases and J by 5 bases. The length of the CDR3 is 15 residues. Germline lookup yields CDR1 SGHVS and CDR2 FNYEAQ. CDR3 bases: TGTGCCAGCAGCTTAGCGTCCAGGGGGAGAACTGAAGCTTTCTTT. Residues: CASSLASRGRTEAFF.

This clone was detected many times. The J gene is TRBJ2-7, the V gene TRBV29-1; 7 nucleotides match TRBD1. The CDR3 consists of 14 residues. The V gene's germline CDR1 is SQVTM and CDR2 ANQGSEA. Germline trimming cut 7 bases from V and 5 bases from J; bases unmatched to any gene: 14. The DNA for the CDR3 is TGCAGCGCCCTGAGGGGGACAGCCTTGGACGAGCAGTACTTC. It yields the protein CSALRGTALDEQYF.

CDR3 protein: CASSQGGKGGNYGYTF. CDR3 bases: TGCGCCAGCAGCCAAGGGGGAAAGGGTGGAAACTATGGCTACACCTTC. J is TRBJ1-2 and V is TRBV4-1; D gene uncertain. The CDR3 runs 16 residues. V was cut by 1 base and J by 2 bases, with 14 bases left in between. The germline CDR1 and CDR2 sequences are MGHRA and YSYEKL.

This clone was detected ten times or more. The chain couples TRBV4-1 to TRBJ1-2; 9 nucleotides align to TRBD1. Germline V gives CDR1 MGHRA, CDR2 YSYEKL. With V trimmed by 4 bases and J by 8 bases, 11 bases remained unmatched. The CDR3 length is 15 residues. The CDR3, as DNA: TGCGCCAGCAGCCCAGGAAGGGGGACAGGGCGCGGCTACACCTTC. The encoded protein is CASSPGRGTGRGYTF.

With respect to this clone: This same CDR3 is encoded by further DNA sequences in the sample. V gene TRBV15 combines with J gene TRBJ2-5; no clear D gene. Per germline, CDR1 LNHNV and CDR2 YYDKDF (reference sequence). Deletions cut 3 bases from V and 3 bases from J, with 5 bases between. This CDR3 spans 12 amino acids. The CDR3 protein is CATSRVEETQYF. The CDR3 DNA is TGTGCCACCAGCAGGGTCGAAGAGACCCAGTACTTC.

The chain employs TRBV5-1 and TRBJ1-2, with D possibly being TRBD1 (6 bases). This CDR3 is built from 14 residues. Deletions cut 4 bases from V and 7 bases from J, with 17 bases between. Germline values: CDR1 SGHRS, CDR2 YFSETQ. CDR3 region: CASSPGTTQGGYTF. CDR3 in DNA: TGCGCCAGCAGCCCGGGGACAACTCAGGGTGGCTACACCTTC.

Comment on this clone: A read error is the likely source, as a far larger clone sits one nucleotide away. Other DNA sequences in the same sample also yield this CDR3. The chain joins TRBV30 to TRBJ1-5; D is uncertain. The CDR3 has 15 residues. Trimming stripped 3 bases from V and 0 bases from J, with 12 bases between. CDR1 GTSNPN and CDR2 SVGIG come from the germline V gene (reference sequence). CDR3 sequence: CAWRLTSHSNQPQHF. The CDR3 nucleotides are TGTGCCTGGAGGCTGACAAGTCATAGCAATCAGCCCCAGCATTTT.

This clone was observed a handful of times. This chain joins TRBV18 and TRBJ1-3, with D hard to call. V lost 2 bases to trimming and J lost 0 bases, with 5 bases between them. Germline V gene data show CDR1 as KGHSH and CDR2 as LQKENI. This CDR3 spans 14 amino acids. In DNA, the CDR3 is TGTGCCAGCTCACCAATCAGCTCTGGAAACACCATATATTTT. Translating gives CASSPISSGNTIYF.

About this clone: The sample holds other DNA sequences that translate to the same CDR3. The chain has TRBV19 and TRBJ1-1, with D tentatively TRBD1 (5 bases). Germline assignment: CDR1 LNHDA and CDR2 SQIVND (reference sequence). The CDR3 is made up of 14 amino acids. Trimming removed 1 base from V and 4 bases from J, with 10 bases in between. The CDR3 DNA sequence: TGTGCCAGTAGTATAGGGGGGATCTCCACTGAAGCTTTCTTT. This translates into CASSIGGISTEAFF.

The genes are TRBV6-5 and TRBJ2-7; 7 bases fit TRBD2. The junction had 7 bases not matched to a gene; V was cut back by 2 bases and J by 0 bases. The CDR3 consists of 16 residues. Germline CDR1 reads MNHEY; CDR2 reads SVGAGI. This chain's CDR3 is CASSYGLGGNSYEQYF. The DNA of the CDR3 is TGTGCCAGCAGTTACGGATTGGGGGGGAACTCCTACGAGCAGTACTTC.

CDR3 residues: CAISDQTSTGDSNTEAFF. For the CDR3, the DNA is TGTGCCATCAGTGATCAAACATCGACAGGGGATTCGAACACTGAAGCTTTCTTT. The J gene is TRBJ1-1, the V gene TRBV10-3, with 8 bases lining up with TRBD1. This CDR3 has 18 residues. V dropped 3 bases and J dropped 1; count of bases not matched to a gene: 13. From germline, CDR1 is ENHRY and CDR2 SYGVKD.

This clone was observed many times. The chain carries TRBV28 and TRBJ1-2; D uncertain. The CDR3 runs to 15 residues. V was trimmed by 2 bases and J by 5 bases, leaving 15 bases between them. CDR1 MDHEN and CDR2 SYDVKM come from the germline V gene. CDR3 coding DNA: TGTGCCAGCAGTTTAAGGAGGGAGGGATTTTATGGCTACACCTTC. Translating gives CASSLRREGFYGYTF.

To note about this clone: With only one base between it and a far larger clone, this is likely a read error. The J gene is TRBJ1-2, the V gene TRBV9, with 9 bases matching TRBD1. The V gene end was trimmed by 7 bases and the J gene end by 4 bases; junction bases not matched to a gene: 11. This CDR3 has 15 residues. Looked up from germline, CDR1 is SGDLS and CDR2 is YYNGEE. The CDR3 spells CASGPRDRALYGYTF. The CDR3 coding sequence is TGTGCCAGCGGCCCGAGGGACAGGGCCCTCTATGGCTACACCTTC.

This clone was found once. The CDR3 loop reads CAISESSTPYNEQFF. CDR3 coding DNA: TGTGCCATCAGTGAGTCTTCCACCCCCTACAATGAGCAGTTCTTC. This chain joins TRBV10-3 and TRBJ2-1; D is undetermined. Trimming took 0 bases from V and 2 from J, leaving 8 bases between them. The CDR3 runs 15 residues. Germline CDR1 ENHRY, CDR2 SYGVKD.

V is TRBV7-3 and J is TRBJ2-7; maybe TRBD2 (6 bases). Germline CDR1 reads SGHTA; CDR2 reads FQGTGA. Trimming shortened V by 5 bases and J by 6 bases, and 14 bases separated the two germline ends. The CDR3 length is 13 residues. CDR3 sequence reads: CASSRGRRSEQYF. In DNA, the CDR3 is TGTGCCAGCAGCCGGGGGAGGAGAAGCGAGCAGTACTTC.

This rearrangement joins TRBV5-8 to TRBJ1-1; D unclear. This CDR3 region has 14 residues. CDR1 is SGHTS and CDR2 is YDEGEE in the germline V gene. With 1 base removed from V and 5 bases from J, the gap between germline ends came to 12 bases. In nucleotides, the CDR3 is TGTGCCAGCAGCTTGATGACGAGGGATACTGAAGCTTTCTTT. As protein: CASSLMTRDTEAFF.

The chain employs TRBV28 and TRBJ2-7, with a tentative D call TRBD1 (6 bases). The CDR3 totals 13 residues. CDR1 MDHEN and CDR2 SYDVKM come from the germline V gene. Trimming stripped 4 bases from V and 4 bases from J, with 11 bases between. CDR3 sequence reads: CASSYLQGYEQYF. The DNA for the CDR3 is TGTGCCAGCAGTTACCTACAGGGTTACGAGCAGTACTTC. Full variable domain (outside the CDR3, taken from reference TRBV28 and TRBJ2-7): DVKVTQSSRYLVKRTGEKVFLECVQDMDHENMFWYRQDPGLGLRLIYFSYDVKMKEKGDIPEGYSVSREKKERFSLILESASTNQTSMYLCASSYLQGYEQYFGPGTRLTVT.

As for this clone: The sample has other DNA sequences that encode this CDR3 too. The chain recombines TRBV5-1 with TRBJ2-3; 7 nucleotides agree with TRBD2. CDR1 and CDR2 (germline): SGHRS, YFSETQ. This CDR3 contains 16 residues. Trimming took 0 bases from V and 1 from J; bases not matched to a gene: 5. The CDR3 DNA reads as TGCGCCAGCAGCTTGGACAGCGGGGCCGGCACAGATACGCAGTATTTT. It specifies CASSLDSGAGTDTQYF. The complete variable domain, with remaining parts taken from reference TRBV5-1 and TRBJ2-3, reads KAGVTQTPRYLIKTRGQQVTLSCSPISGHRSVSWYQQTPGQGLQFLFEYFSETQRNKGNFPGRFSGRQFSNSRSEMNVSTLELGDSALYLCASSLDSGAGTDTQYFGPGTRLTVL.

CDR3 in DNA: TGTGCCAGCAGCTCGGGACTCTCCGGCCTGTTCTTC. Its translation: CASSSGLSGLFF. The gene calls are TRBV7-2 and TRBJ2-1; D perhaps matches TRBD2 (6 bases). Per the germline V gene, CDR1 is SGHTA and CDR2 is FQGNSA. With 4 bases removed from V and 15 bases from J, the gap between germline ends came to 16 bases. The CDR3 has 12 residues.

This sequence joins TRBV10-1 and TRBJ1-1; 7 bases match TRBD1. CDR3 length: 13 residues. The germline V gene encodes CDR1 WNHNN and CDR2 SYGVQD (reference sequence). V lost 4 bases, J lost 11 bases, and 10 bases stayed unmatched. In DNA form, the CDR3 reads TGCGCCAGCAGTGCTGGAGGGGGCAGGCGGGCTTTCTTT. It encodes CASSAGGGRRAFF.